This T cell receptor beta chain derives from a study of tumor-infiltrating lymphocytes in primary liver carcinoma. The CDR3 consists of 13 residues. Germline assignment: CDR1 MNHNS and CDR2 SASEGT. With respect to this clonotype: A much more abundant neighbour one base away suggests this may be a read error.

Bulk tissue was left unsorted, and RNA and DNA were co-extracted from roughly 20-30 mg of it. TCR beta cDNA was reverse-transcribed from about 0.45 ug of total RNA. The reaction used a constant-region primer and ProtoScript II reverse transcriptase. Modified slightly, ARM-PCR produced TCR beta libraries over three nested multiplex PCR rounds. Running roughly 10 cycles apiece, the first two PCR rounds relied on TRBV1-TRBV30 forward primers together with a C-beta reverse primer. TCRdb analysed the multiplex PCR reads with MiXCR anew, one entry per CDR3 protein. The sample holds 55,000 to 70,000 distinct CDR3 sequences, less than 75% seen once.

The V gene is TRBV6-1, the J gene TRBJ2-1; a weak D match, TRBD2 (6 bases). Material: liver tumor tissue from sampling region 2. Specified subset: tumor region T2, inferior pole. This receptor was identified in a man aged 40-49 years with primary liver carcinoma and hepatitis B virus infection. The CDR3 nucleotides are TGTGACAGCAGGAAGACGGGAGTTTCCGAGCAGTTCTTC. It encodes CDSRKTGVSEQFF.